This T cell receptor beta chain was recovered during a study of blood T cell repertoires in COVID-19. At the level of the study: Samples came from the United States, Italy and Spain, spanning acute and convalescent COVID-19. In each case, the material was cDNA or gDNA derived from T cells, B-cell-depleted T cells, or PBMCs.

In the original workflow: Estimation of nucleated cell counts was performed using reference gene primer amplification. Generated by immunoSEQ multiplex PCR, the TCRdb table keeps only in-frame clones and is missing some. The DNA was the basis for D and trimming; V, J and clone size are from that table. The sample shows about 360,000 clones, 75% to 90% of them seen only once. Trimming left V 2 bases short and J 0 bases short, with 14 bases between. CDR1 MNHEY and CDR2 SMNVEV come from the germline V gene (reference sequence). There are 16 residues in the CDR3. Sequenced material: peripheral blood. The sequence came from a woman aged 55-75 years with COVID-19, enrolled during active disease. The rearrangement links TRBV27 to TRBJ2-7; a possible D gene is TRBD2 (5 bases). The CDR3 nucleotides are TGTGCCAGCAGTTTAGGGTTGTTAGGGAGCTCCTACGAGCAGTACTTC. Translation: CASSLGLLGSSYEQYF.